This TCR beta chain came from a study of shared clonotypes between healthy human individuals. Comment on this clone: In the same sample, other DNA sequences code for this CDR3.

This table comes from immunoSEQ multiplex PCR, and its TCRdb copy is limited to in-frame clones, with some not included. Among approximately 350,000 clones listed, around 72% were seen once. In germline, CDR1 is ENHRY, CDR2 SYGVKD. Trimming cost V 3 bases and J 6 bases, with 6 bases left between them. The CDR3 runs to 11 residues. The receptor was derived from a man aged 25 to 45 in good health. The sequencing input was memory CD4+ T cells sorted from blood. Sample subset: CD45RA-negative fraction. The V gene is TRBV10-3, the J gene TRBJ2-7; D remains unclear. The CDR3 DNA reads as TGTGCCATCAGTGAATTGGGCGAGCAGTACTTC. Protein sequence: CAISELGEQYF.